The rows below give T cell receptor beta chains drawn from one sample of a study of T cell responses to AZD1222 COVID-19 vaccine. Some clones are missing from TCRdb's copy, which holds only in-frame ones; the method was immunoSEQ multiplex PCR. The sample has about 110,000 clones, 92% seen once; the top ten hold over 6.5%. This specimen was peripheral blood, taken on day 0 of AZD1222 vaccination. Receptors originate from an adult in good health. The CDR3 runs from the conserved cysteine through the conserved F or W. The D gene is left open where the match is weak. Clone size appears in some rows only: once, few, many, or a class for an expanded clone.

v_gene,d_gene,j_gene,abundance,CDR3aa,CDR3nt
TRBV7-2,NA,TRBJ1-2,once,CASSLTGTARSYTF,TGTGCCAGCAGCTTAACCGGGACCGCTCGTAGCTACACCTTC
TRBV6-5,NA,TRBJ1-1,NA,CASSDSENTEAFF,TGTGCCAGCAGTGACTCAGAGAACACTGAAGCTTTCTTT
TRBV27,NA,TRBJ2-7,few,CASRTGYYEQYF,TGTGCCAGCAGAACAGGATACTACGAGCAGTACTTC
TRBV28,NA,TRBJ1-1,NA,CASGLEAFF,TGTGCCTCCGGCCTTGAAGCTTTCTTT
TRBV2,TRBD1,TRBJ1-5,once,CASMGQGVRNQPQHF,TGTGCCAGCATGGGACAGGGAGTGCGCAATCAGCCCCAGCATTTT
TRBV4-1,NA,TRBJ1-5,NA,CASSQAPSQPQHF,TGCGCCAGCAGCCAAGCTCCTAGTCAGCCCCAGCATTTT
TRBV4-1,NA,TRBJ2-7,NA,CASSRELGPSYEQYF,TGCGCCAGCAGCCGAGAATTGGGCCCCTCCTACGAGCAGTACTTC
TRBV28,NA,TRBJ2-1,NA,CASKNPSYNEQFF,TGTGCCAGCAAGAACCCCTCCTACAATGAGCAGTTCTTC
TRBV5-6,NA,TRBJ1-2,NA,CASSLERGLAGGYTF,TGTGCCAGCAGCTTGGAGAGAGGGTTAGCGGGTGGCTACACCTTC
TRBV4-2,NA,TRBJ1-1,once,CASSWGMNTEAFF,TGTGCCAGCAGTTGGGGAATGAACACTGAAGCTTTCTTT
TRBV5-4,NA,TRBJ1-2,medium-sized,CASSLGQGLSYGYTF,TGTGCCAGCAGCTTAGGGCAGGGGCTATCCTATGGCTACACCTTC
TRBV27,NA,TRBJ2-1,NA,CASSLSSRNDNEQFF,TGTGCCAGCAGTTTATCCTCACGGAACGACAATGAGCAGTTCTTC
TRBV7-2,TRBD1,TRBJ1-2,NA,CASSPWTGEVSGYTF,TGTGCCAGCAGCCCCTGGACAGGGGAGGTTAGTGGCTACACCTTC
TRBV5-1,TRBD1,TRBJ2-7,NA,CASSQSQGATYEQYF,TGCGCCAGCAGCCAAAGTCAGGGGGCCACCTACGAGCAGTACTTC
TRBV5-1,NA,TRBJ1-1,NA,CASREQTPMNTEAFF,TGCGCCAGCAGAGAACAGACCCCCATGAACACTGAAGCTTTCTTT
TRBV29-1,TRBD1,TRBJ2-7,NA,CSVRGPVYEQYF,TGCAGCGTTAGGGGGCCCGTCTACGAGCAGTACTTC
TRBV28,NA,TRBJ1-6,NA,CASRTKTGMGNSPLHF,TGTGCCAGCAGGACCAAAACAGGGATGGGTAATTCACCCCTCCACTTT
TRBV11-3,NA,TRBJ2-3,once,CASSLGIATTQYF,TGTGCCAGCAGCTTAGGGATCGCAACCACGCAGTATTTT
TRBV10-3,NA,TRBJ1-2,NA,CAAQPGPSYGYTF,TGTGCCGCTCAACCGGGACCTTCCTATGGCTACACCTTC
TRBV18,TRBD2,TRBJ2-1,NA,CASSPDGRGAYNEQFF,TGTGCCAGCTCACCAGATGGGCGGGGGGCTTACAATGAGCAGTTCTTC
TRBV5-4,NA,TRBJ2-3,NA,CASTTDMISTDTQYF,TGTGCCAGCACCACCGACATGATTTCCACAGATACGCAGTATTTT
TRBV11-2,TRBD1,TRBJ2-2,once,CASINRGNTGELFF,TGTGCCAGCATTAACAGGGGGAACACCGGGGAGCTGTTTTTT
TRBV5-4,TRBD2,TRBJ2-7,NA,CASSSRGGYEQYF,TGTGCCAGCAGCTCTCGGGGGGGCTACGAGCAGTACTTC
TRBV4-1,NA,TRBJ1-5,NA,CASSQVLSSNQPQHF,TGCGCCAGCAGCCAAGTCTTGAGCAGCAATCAGCCCCAGCATTTT
TRBV7-9,NA,TRBJ2-5,NA,CASSLPAAGGETQYF,TGTGCCAGCAGCTTACCCGCAGCTGGGGGAGAGACCCAGTACTTC